The clone carrying this T cell receptor (beta chain) was counted once. Trimming stripped 3 bases from V and 5 bases from J, with 10 bases between. This CDR3 is built from 13 residues. The method was immunoSEQ multiplex PCR; TCRdb's version includes in-frame clones alone and lacks a portion of them. The sample contains over 250,000 clones, around 89% of which appear only once. Two negative PCRs, clearance, or symptom resolution were required of recovered Cohort 3 donors. This entry belongs to a study of blood T cell repertoires in COVID-19. The receptor was isolated from a man between 35 and 55 years old who had recovered from COVID-19. V and J are TRBV12-3 or TRBV12-4 and TRBJ2-5, with D unresolved. Sequences were obtained from PBMCs or T cells enriched from blood (not recorded which). CDR3 sequence reads: CASSFGPTETQYF. The DNA of the CDR3 is TGTGCCAGCAGTTTTGGGCCAACCGAGACCCAGTACTTC.